The entry that follows covers one T cell receptor (beta chain) sequence. Antigen: not known. Sequencing was performed with immunoSEQ multiplex PCR; in TCRdb, only in-frame clones are kept and a portion is missing. The table includes about 30,000 clones, 65% to 90% detected once. The entry originates in a study of T cells in narcolepsy. The V gene's germline CDR1 is SGHDT and CDR2 YYEEEE. The CDR3 is 14 residues long. Trimming at V came to 2 bases and at J to 5 bases, leaving 6 bases not matched to a gene. Study-level points and caveats: Autoreactive clone sequences were missing from some blood memory CD4+ repertoires.

Sequencing input: CD45RA- memory CD4+ T cells from PBMCs. The clonotype comes from a human donor with narcolepsy. V usage is TRBV5-6 and J usage is TRBJ2-5, with 7 bases fitting TRBD1. CDR3 DNA sequence: TGTGCCAGCAGCTTCGGCCACAGGGGTGAGACCCAGTACTTC. This encodes CASSFGHRGETQYF.